This T cell receptor (beta chain) appears in the sequencing data of a study of T cells in Graves' hyperthyroidism and ophthalmopathy. The CDR3 is 14 amino acids. Trimming stripped 5 bases from V and 0 bases from J, with 10 bases between. Germline V lookup: CDR1 SQVTM, CDR2 ANQGSEA. This clonotype was seen a few times. The antigen is undetermined. Each person with ophthalmopathy scored at least 3 on the Clinical Activity Score, reached NOSPECS grade 4 or higher, and had been ill under 3 months. Overall study findings and caveats: Appearing also in blood were most of the thyroid clonotypes expanded above 0.001.

Amplified TCR beta CDR3 regions came from RNA transcripts. The HTBI primer set served for first-round RT-PCR of the TCR CDR3. Each CDR3 protein gets one entry after TCRdb re-called the multiplex PCR reads with MiXCR. The sample has about 640,000 distinct CDR3 sequences, around 20% seen once. The sequenced material came from blood. The source of this sequence is a man younger than 45 with Graves' ophthalmopathy. The chain carries TRBV29-1 and TRBJ2-2; D call uncertain. The CDR3 DNA reads TGCAGCGTTACGACGGTTGCGAACACCGGGGAGCTGTTTTTT. Protein sequence: CSVTTVANTGELFF.